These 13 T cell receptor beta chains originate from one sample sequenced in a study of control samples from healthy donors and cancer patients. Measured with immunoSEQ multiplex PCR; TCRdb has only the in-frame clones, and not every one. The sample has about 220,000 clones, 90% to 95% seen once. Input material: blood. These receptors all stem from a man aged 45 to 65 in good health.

The CDR3 region is CASSPSAGGGTGELFF. CDR3 nucleotide sequence: TGTGCCAGCAGCCCTTCCGCCGGAGGCGGCACCGGGGAGCTGTTTTTT. V gene TRBV7-2 combines with J gene TRBJ2-2, with D maybe TRBD2 (5 bases). CDR3 length: 16 residues. V was clipped by 5 bases and J by 4 bases, with 17 bases between them. Germline V gives CDR1 SGHTA, CDR2 FQGNSA. Complete variable domain (other parts from reference TRBV7-2 and TRBJ2-2): GAGVSQSPSNKVTEKGKDVELRCDPISGHTALYWYRQSLGQGLEFLIYFQGNSAPDKSGLPSDRFSAERTGGSVSTLTIQRTQQEDSAVYLCASSPSAGGGTGELFFGEGSRLTVL.

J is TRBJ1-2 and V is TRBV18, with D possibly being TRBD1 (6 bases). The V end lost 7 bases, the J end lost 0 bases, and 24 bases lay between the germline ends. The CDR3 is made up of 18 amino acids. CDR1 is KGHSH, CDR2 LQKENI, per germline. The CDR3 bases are TGTGCCAGCTTTCTTAATTGGGGGCTCCCATCACCTAACTATGGCTACACCTTC. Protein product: CASFLNWGLPSPNYGYTF.

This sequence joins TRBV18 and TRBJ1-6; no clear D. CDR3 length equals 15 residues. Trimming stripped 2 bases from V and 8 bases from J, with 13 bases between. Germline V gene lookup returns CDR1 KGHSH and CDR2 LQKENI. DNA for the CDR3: TGTGCCAGCTCACCATACGCAGGTGAGGATTCACCCCTCCACTTT. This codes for CASSPYAGEDSPLHF.

The CDR3 here is CASSLDWQGNEKLFF. CDR3 bases: TGTGCCAGCAGCTTAGATTGGCAGGGGAATGAAAAACTGTTTTTT. The chain carries TRBV7-9 and TRBJ1-4; perhaps TRBD1 as D (6 bases). The CDR3 length is 15 residues. Germline V CDR1 and CDR2: SEHNR, FQNEAQ (reference sequence). The V gene lost 1 base and the J gene lost 5 bases, with 11 bases spanning the gap.

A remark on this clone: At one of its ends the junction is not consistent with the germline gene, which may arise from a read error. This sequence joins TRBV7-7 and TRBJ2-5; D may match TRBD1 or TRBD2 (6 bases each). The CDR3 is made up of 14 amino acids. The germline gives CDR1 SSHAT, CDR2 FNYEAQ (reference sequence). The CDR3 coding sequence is TGTGCTAGCAGCACCGAGGGGGGAGGAGAGACCCAGTACTTC. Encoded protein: CASSTEGGGETQYF.

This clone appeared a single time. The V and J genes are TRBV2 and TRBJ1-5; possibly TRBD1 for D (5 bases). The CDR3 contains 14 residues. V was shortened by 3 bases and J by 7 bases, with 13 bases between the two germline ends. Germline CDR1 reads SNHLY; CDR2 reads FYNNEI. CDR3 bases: TGTGCCAGCAGTGACGTTGGGGGGTACCAGCCCCAGCATTTT. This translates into CASSDVGGYQPQHF.

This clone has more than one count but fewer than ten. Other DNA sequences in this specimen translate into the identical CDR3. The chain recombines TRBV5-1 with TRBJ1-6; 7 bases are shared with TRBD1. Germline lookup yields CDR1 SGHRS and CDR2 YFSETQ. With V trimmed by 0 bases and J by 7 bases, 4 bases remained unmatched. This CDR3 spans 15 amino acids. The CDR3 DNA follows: TGCGCCAGCAGCTTGGGACAGGGAGGCAATTCACCCCTCCACTTT. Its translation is CASSLGQGGNSPLHF.

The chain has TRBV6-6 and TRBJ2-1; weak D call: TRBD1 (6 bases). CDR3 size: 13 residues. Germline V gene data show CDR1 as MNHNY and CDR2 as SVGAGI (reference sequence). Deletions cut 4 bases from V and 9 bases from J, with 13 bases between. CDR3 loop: CASSSGQKAEQFF. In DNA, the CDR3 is TGTGCCAGCAGTTCGGGACAAAAGGCTGAGCAGTTCTTC.

The CDR3 spells CASSLQTGQGRYF. In nucleotides, the CDR3 is TGTGCCAGCAGTTTACAAACGGGACAGGGCAGGTACTTC. The rearrangement uses TRBV28 and TRBJ2-7, with 9 positions matching TRBD1. Germline V gene lookup returns CDR1 MDHEN and CDR2 SYDVKM. Trimming took 2 bases from V and 12 from J; bases not matched to a gene: 8. The CDR3 totals 13 residues. The full variable domain, completed using reference TRBV28 and TRBJ2-7, is DVKVTQSSRYLVKRTGEKVFLECVQDMDHENMFWYRQDPGLGLRLIYFSYDVKMKEKGDIPEGYSVSREKKERFSLILESASTNQTSMYLCASSLQTGQGRYFGPGTRLTVT.

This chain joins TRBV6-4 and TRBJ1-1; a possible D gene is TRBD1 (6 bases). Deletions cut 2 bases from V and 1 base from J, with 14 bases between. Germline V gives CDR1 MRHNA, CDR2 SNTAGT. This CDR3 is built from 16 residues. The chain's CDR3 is CASSDSGYRENTEAFF. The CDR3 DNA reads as TGTGCCAGCAGTGACAGCGGGTACAGGGAGAACACTGAAGCTTTCTTT.

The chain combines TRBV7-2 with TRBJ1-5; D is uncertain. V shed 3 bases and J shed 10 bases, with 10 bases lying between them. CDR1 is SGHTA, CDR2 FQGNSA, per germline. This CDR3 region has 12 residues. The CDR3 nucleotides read TGTGCCAGCAGCTTGGTGGGTCGACCCCAGCATTTT. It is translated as CASSLVGRPQHF.

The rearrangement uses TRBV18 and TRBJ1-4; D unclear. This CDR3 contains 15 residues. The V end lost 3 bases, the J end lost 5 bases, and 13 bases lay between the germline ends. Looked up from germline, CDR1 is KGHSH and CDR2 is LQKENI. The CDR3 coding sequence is TGTGCCAGCTCACCGGACCCCAGGTTGAATGAAAAACTGTTTTTT. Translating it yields CASSPDPRLNEKLFF.

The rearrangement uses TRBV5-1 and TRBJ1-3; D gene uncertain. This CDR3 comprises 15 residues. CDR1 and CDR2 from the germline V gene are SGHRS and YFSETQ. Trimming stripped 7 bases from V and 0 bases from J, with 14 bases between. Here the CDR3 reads CASREGSSSGNTIYF. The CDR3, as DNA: TGCGCCAGCCGAGAAGGGTCGAGCTCTGGAAACACCATATATTTT. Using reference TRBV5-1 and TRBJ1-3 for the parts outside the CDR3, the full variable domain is KAGVTQTPRYLIKTRGQQVTLSCSPISGHRSVSWYQQTPGQGLQFLFEYFSETQRNKGNFPGRFSGRQFSNSRSEMNVSTLELGDSALYLCASREGSSSGNTIYFGEGSWLTVV.